A selection of T cell receptor beta chains follows, all from one sample in a study of blood T cell repertoires in COVID-19. Profiling relied on immunoSEQ multiplex PCR, and the TCRdb table lists in-frame clones only, not all of them. The sample has about 300,000 clones, around 84% seen once. The sequenced sample consisted of PBMCs or T cells enriched from blood (not recorded which). The receptors were sampled from a woman aged 45-59 years who had recovered from COVID-19. Both conserved end residues are part of each CDR3. A D gene is named only where the DNA matches it firmly. Clone size appears in some rows only: once, few, many, or a class for an expanded clone.

CDR3: CASSIDFSLIAGEQETQYF
DNA: TGTGCCAGTAGTATAGATTTCTCGCTAATAGCGGGGGAACAAGAGACCCAGTACTTC
J: TRBJ2-5
D: TRBD2
size: few
V: TRBV19

CDR3: CASSRDRVVRDTQYF
DNA: TGTGCCAGCAGTCGGGACAGGGTGGTAAGAGATACGCAGTATTTT
J: TRBJ2-3
D: TRBD1
size: -
V: TRBV6-5

CDR3: CAWSVGAARWGSYNEQFF
DNA: TGTGCCTGGAGTGTAGGGGCAGCACGTTGGGGCTCCTACAATGAGCAGTTCTTC
J: TRBJ2-1
D: -
size: -
V: TRBV30

CDR3: CASSVGQGAGNEKLFF
DNA: TGCGCCAGCAGTGTTGGGCAGGGGGCAGGGAATGAAAAACTGTTTTTT
J: TRBJ1-4
D: TRBD1
size: -
V: TRBV10-2

CDR3: CASSQPSGGRGRSSYNEQFF
DNA: TGCGCCAGCAGCCAACCCAGCGGGGGGCGGGGACGTAGCTCCTACAATGAGCAGTTCTTC
J: TRBJ2-1
D: TRBD2
size: many
V: TRBV4-1

CDR3: CASRRDRMNTEAFF
DNA: TGTGCCAGCAGGAGGGACAGGATGAACACTGAAGCTTTCTTT
J: TRBJ1-1
D: TRBD1
size: -
V: TRBV6-5

CDR3: CASSLARARARTQYF
DNA: TGTGCCAGCAGCTTGGCCAGAGCGAGGGCTCGGACCCAGTACTTC
J: TRBJ2-5
D: -
size: -
V: TRBV5-4

CDR3: CASSLRNTIYF
DNA: TGTGCCAGCAGTTTACGGAACACCATATATTTT
J: TRBJ1-3
D: -
size: -
V: TRBV12-3/TRBV12-4

CDR3: CASSPREGWGEKLFF
DNA: TGTGCCAGCAGCCCCCGGGAGGGATGGGGTGAAAAACTGTTTTTT
J: TRBJ1-4
D: -
size: -
V: TRBV3-1/TRBV3-2

CDR3: CASSPRGHNQPQHF
DNA: TGTGCCAGTAGTCCCAGGGGACACAATCAGCCCCAGCATTTT
J: TRBJ1-5
D: -
size: -
V: TRBV19

CDR3: CASSPRVGLGSTGELFF
DNA: TGTGCCAGCAGCCCCCGAGTGGGACTAGGAAGCACCGGGGAGCTGTTTTTT
J: TRBJ2-2
D: TRBD2
size: -
V: TRBV4-2

CDR3: CAWTLTDTQYF
DNA: TGTGCCTGGACCTTAACAGATACGCAGTATTTT
J: TRBJ2-3
D: -
size: -
V: TRBV30

CDR3: CASPQRGSYTDTQYF
DNA: TGTGCCAGCCCTCAGCGGGGGTCATACACAGATACGCAGTATTTT
J: TRBJ2-3
D: TRBD2
size: -
V: TRBV2

CDR3: CAWSEGLAGGFFPYEQYF
DNA: TGTGCCTGGAGTGAGGGACTAGCGGGAGGATTTTTCCCCTACGAGCAGTACTTC
J: TRBJ2-7
D: TRBD2
size: -
V: TRBV30

CDR3: CASSRGQGAYEQYF
DNA: TGTGCCAGCAGCCGGGGACAGGGAGCCTACGAGCAGTACTTC
J: TRBJ2-7
D: TRBD1
size: -
V: TRBV25-1

CDR3: CASSQWEGNQPQHF
DNA: TGTGCCAGCAGCCAATGGGAGGGGAATCAGCCCCAGCATTTT
J: TRBJ1-5
D: -
size: -
V: TRBV3-1/TRBV3-2

CDR3: CATSRDYREGRSYNEQFF
DNA: TGTGCCACCAGCAGAGATTACCGGGAGGGCCGCTCCTACAATGAGCAGTTCTTC
J: TRBJ2-1
D: TRBD2
size: -
V: TRBV15

CDR3: CASSVGGDNEKLFF
DNA: TGTGCCAGCAGCGTAGGGGGAGATAATGAAAAACTGTTTTTT
J: TRBJ1-4
D: -
size: -
V: TRBV9

CDR3: CASSLLRVGGGNQPQHF
DNA: TGTGCCAGCAGTTTATTACGTGTGGGAGGGGGTAATCAGCCCCAGCATTTT
J: TRBJ1-5
D: -
size: once
V: TRBV28

CDR3: CAISGRDQAQPQHF
DNA: TGTGCCATCAGTGGGCGGGACCAAGCCCAGCCCCAGCATTTT
J: TRBJ1-5
D: -
size: -
V: TRBV10-3

CDR3: CASSDNWVTEAFF
DNA: TGTGCCAGCAGCGACAACTGGGTCACTGAAGCTTTCTTT
J: TRBJ1-1
D: -
size: -
V: TRBV5-4

CDR3: CASSIAGGINEQFF
DNA: TGTGCCAGCAGCATAGCGGGGGGAATCAATGAGCAGTTCTTC
J: TRBJ2-1
D: TRBD2
size: -
V: TRBV7-3

CDR3: CASSWTGGDYEQYF
DNA: TGTGCCAGCAGCTGGACAGGGGGGGACTACGAGCAGTACTTC
J: TRBJ2-7
D: TRBD1
size: -
V: TRBV7-2

CDR3: CASSGVGQSNEQFF
DNA: TGTGCCAGCAGCGGGGTGGGACAGAGCAATGAGCAGTTCTTC
J: TRBJ2-1
D: TRBD1
size: -
V: TRBV9

CDR3: CASSPGVAEYEQYF
DNA: TGTGCCAGCAGCCCCGGGGTAGCGGAGTACGAGCAGTACTTC
J: TRBJ2-7
D: -
size: -
V: TRBV7-2

CDR3: CASSQEGDRGIRNTEAFF
DNA: TGCGCCAGCAGCCAAGAGGGGGACAGGGGGATTAGGAACACTGAAGCTTTCTTT
J: TRBJ1-1
D: TRBD1
size: few
V: TRBV4-1

CDR3: CACSRGQGEDGYTF
DNA: TGTGCCTGCTCGAGGGGGCAGGGAGAGGATGGCTACACCTTC
J: TRBJ1-2
D: TRBD1
size: once
V: TRBV27

CDR3: CSLGLAGGTDTQYF
DNA: TGCAGCTTGGGACTAGCGGGGGGCACAGATACGCAGTATTTT
J: TRBJ2-3
D: TRBD2
size: -
V: TRBV29-1

CDR3: CASTRQDQYGYTF
DNA: TGTGCCAGCACCAGACAGGACCAGTATGGCTACACCTTC
J: TRBJ1-2
D: -
size: -
V: TRBV2

CDR3: CSGSRGSVNTEAFF
DNA: TGCAGCGGGTCCAGGGGGTCGGTGAACACTGAAGCTTTCTTT
J: TRBJ1-1
D: TRBD1
size: few
V: TRBV29-1

CDR3: CATRDILGTYEQYF
DNA: TGTGCCACACGGGACATACTGGGGACATACGAGCAGTACTTC
J: TRBJ2-7
D: -
size: -
V: TRBV27

CDR3: CASSIKWDSGNTIYF
DNA: TGTGCCAGTAGTATAAAGTGGGACAGCGGAAACACCATATATTTT
J: TRBJ1-3
D: TRBD1
size: -
V: TRBV19

CDR3: CATRTGTDTQYF
DNA: TGTGCCACCAGAACAGGCACAGATACGCAGTATTTT
J: TRBJ2-3
D: -
size: -
V: TRBV24-1

CDR3: CASSPREGAYEQYF
DNA: TGTGCCAGCAGCCCACGCGAGGGGGCCTACGAGCAGTACTTC
J: TRBJ2-7
D: -
size: -
V: TRBV7-9

CDR3: CASSLLSVMNTEAFF
DNA: TGTGCCAGCAGTTTACTTTCCGTAATGAACACTGAAGCTTTCTTT
J: TRBJ1-1
D: -
size: -
V: TRBV28

CDR3: CASSPSGSVGELFF
DNA: TGCGCCAGCAGCCCTAGCGGATCCGTCGGGGAGCTGTTTTTT
J: TRBJ2-2
D: TRBD2
size: -
V: TRBV10-1

CDR3: CASVPAGTGISGANVLTF
DNA: TGTGCCAGCGTCCCGGCCGGGACAGGAATCTCTGGGGCCAACGTCCTGACTTTC
J: TRBJ2-6
D: TRBD1
size: -
V: TRBV28

CDR3: CSVLTGANNSPLHF
DNA: TGCAGCGTTCTGACAGGGGCTAATAATTCACCCCTCCACTTT
J: TRBJ1-6
D: TRBD1
size: -
V: TRBV29-1

CDR3: CASSVETGFGGTQYF
DNA: TGTGCCAGCAGCGTAGAGACAGGGTTTGGTGGTACGCAGTATTTT
J: TRBJ2-3
D: TRBD1
size: -
V: TRBV9

CDR3: CASSEIGRGRTFF
DNA: TGTGCCAGCAGTGAGATCGGTAGGGGTCGAACTTTCTTT
J: TRBJ1-1
D: -
size: -
V: TRBV2

CDR3: CASGLDGGLYGYTF
DNA: TGTGCTAGTGGTTTGGACGGGGGTCTGTATGGCTACACCTTC
J: TRBJ1-2
D: -
size: -
V: TRBV12-5

CDR3: CASSILRANYGYTF
DNA: TGTGCCAGTAGTATACTCAGGGCTAACTATGGCTACACCTTC
J: TRBJ1-2
D: -
size: -
V: TRBV19

CDR3: CASSEDYRGFGTEAFF
DNA: TGTGCCAGCAGTGAAGATTATCGGGGTTTTGGCACTGAAGCTTTCTTT
J: TRBJ1-1
D: -
size: -
V: TRBV6-1

CDR3: CASSIVGRNTGELFF
DNA: TGTGCCAGTAGTATAGTGGGCAGGAACACCGGGGAGCTGTTTTTT
J: TRBJ2-2
D: -
size: -
V: TRBV19

CDR3: CASSFGRAGGAYEQYF
DNA: TGTGCCAGCAGTTTTGGCCGGGCGGGGGGGGCCTACGAGCAGTACTTC
J: TRBJ2-7
D: TRBD2
size: -
V: TRBV28

CDR3: CASSQRTGGPSGNTIYF
DNA: TGTGCCAGCAGCCAGAGGACAGGGGGCCCCTCTGGAAACACCATATATTTT
J: TRBJ1-3
D: TRBD1
size: -
V: TRBV3-1/TRBV3-2

CDR3: CASSAVGGAGGYTF
DNA: TGTGCCAGCAGTGCGGTAGGGGGGGCAGGTGGCTACACCTTC
J: TRBJ1-2
D: -
size: -
V: TRBV2

CDR3: CASSPQSGMTDTQYF
DNA: TGTGCCAGCAGCCCCCAAAGCGGGATGACAGATACGCAGTATTTT
J: TRBJ2-3
D: TRBD2
size: -
V: TRBV7-2

CDR3: CASSSKSVAGRETQYF
DNA: TGTGCCAGCAGCTCGAAGTCGGTAGCGGGACGAGAGACCCAGTACTTC
J: TRBJ2-5
D: TRBD2
size: -
V: TRBV5-4

CDR3: CASTPGTSGDQETQYF
DNA: TGTGCCAGCACCCCAGGTACTAGCGGGGACCAAGAGACCCAGTACTTC
J: TRBJ2-5
D: TRBD2
size: -
V: TRBV7-9

CDR3: CAISGSDRSSYEQYF
DNA: TGTGCCATCAGTGGGTCGGACAGGAGCTCCTACGAGCAGTACTTC
J: TRBJ2-7
D: TRBD1
size: once
V: TRBV10-3

CDR3: CASSNLAGYEQYF
DNA: TGTGCCAGTAGTAATCTCGCGGGCTACGAGCAGTACTTC
J: TRBJ2-7
D: -
size: once
V: TRBV19

CDR3: CASSFGGSYEQYF
DNA: TGTGCCAGCAGCTTTGGGGGGTCCTACGAGCAGTACTTC
J: TRBJ2-7
D: -
size: -
V: TRBV7-2

CDR3: CASSLRTGWTLGELFF
DNA: TGTGCCAGCAGCTTGAGGACAGGGTGGACTCTCGGGGAGCTGTTTTTT
J: TRBJ2-2
D: TRBD1
size: -
V: TRBV5-5

CDR3: CASSLVSETGGSYNEQFF
DNA: TGCGCCAGCAGCTTGGTTTCAGAGACAGGGGGCTCCTACAATGAGCAGTTCTTC
J: TRBJ2-1
D: TRBD1
size: once
V: TRBV5-1

CDR3: CASIQLETYEQYF
DNA: TGTGCCAGCATCCAATTGGAGACCTACGAGCAGTACTTC
J: TRBJ2-7
D: -
size: -
V: TRBV6-5

CDR3: CASSESYGRGYEAFF
DNA: TGCGCCAGCAGTGAGTCGTACGGACGCGGGTATGAAGCTTTCTTT
J: TRBJ1-1
D: -
size: -
V: TRBV10-1

CDR3: CASRDRGRSGYTF
DNA: TGTGCCAGCAGAGACAGGGGGCGGTCTGGCTACACCTTC
J: TRBJ1-2
D: TRBD1
size: -
V: TRBV27

CDR3: CASSLPDTQYF
DNA: TGTGCCAGCAGTCTTCCAGATACGCAGTATTTT
J: TRBJ2-3
D: -
size: -
V: TRBV7-9